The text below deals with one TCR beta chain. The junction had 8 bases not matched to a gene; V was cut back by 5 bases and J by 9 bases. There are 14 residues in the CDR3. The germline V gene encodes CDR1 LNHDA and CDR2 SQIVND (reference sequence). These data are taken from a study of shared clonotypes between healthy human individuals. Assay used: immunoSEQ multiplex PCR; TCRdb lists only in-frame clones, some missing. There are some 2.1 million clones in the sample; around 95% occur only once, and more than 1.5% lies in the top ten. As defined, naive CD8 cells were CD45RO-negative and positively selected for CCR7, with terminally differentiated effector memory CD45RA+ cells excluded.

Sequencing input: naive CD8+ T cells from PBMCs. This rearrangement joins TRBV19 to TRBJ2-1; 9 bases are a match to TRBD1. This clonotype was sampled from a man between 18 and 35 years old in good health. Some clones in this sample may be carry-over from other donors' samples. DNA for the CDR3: TGTGCCAGTAGTCCCCGGGACAGGGTAAGTGAGCAGTTCTTC. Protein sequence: CASSPRDRVSEQFF. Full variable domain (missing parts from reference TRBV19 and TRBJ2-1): DGGITQSPKYLFRKEGQNVTLSCEQNLNHDAMYWYRQDPGQGLRLIYYSQIVNDFQKGDIAEGYSVSREKKESFPLTVTSAQKNPTAFYLCASSPRDRVSEQFFGPGTRLTVL.